The 4 T cell receptor beta chains given below trace back to one sample, sequenced in a study of T cells in Graves' hyperthyroidism and ophthalmopathy. What was amplified from RNA transcripts were TCR beta CDR3 regions. The TCR CDR3 first-round RT-PCR relied on the HTBI primer set. TCRdb reanalysed the multiplex PCR reads using MiXCR and keeps one entry per CDR3 protein. The data contain about 210,000 distinct CDR3 sequences, approximately 17% of them seen just once; the ten biggest clones take up around 52%. The sample consisted of blood. These receptors all come from a man between 45 and 60 years old with Graves' hyperthyroidism.

The gene calls are TRBV24-1 and TRBJ1-2; 9 nucleotides match TRBD1. This CDR3 is built from 15 residues. Trimming removed 7 bases from V and 8 bases from J; junction bases left unmatched: 13. Per germline, CDR1 KGHDR and CDR2 SFDVKD. CDR3 in DNA: TGTGCCACCAGCCTAGGGACAGGGAATTTCGGCGGCTACACCTTC. The encoded protein is CATSLGTGNFGGYTF.

The chain has TRBV14 and TRBJ1-2; TRBD1 is a possible D gene (5 bases). The CDR3 covers 13 residues. V was trimmed by 2 bases and J by 6 bases, leaving 10 bases between them. Germline assignment: CDR1 SGHDN and CDR2 FVKESK. CDR3 nucleotides: TGTGCCAGCAGCCAACCAGGGTACCATGGCTACACCTTC. As protein: CASSQPGYHGYTF.

This clonotype has more than one count but fewer than ten. V usage is TRBV9 and J usage is TRBJ1-1; D is unresolved. This CDR3 is built from 15 residues. The germline V and J ends were trimmed by 0 bases and 5 bases, with 14 bases remaining between them. Per germline, CDR1 SGDLS and CDR2 YYNGEE. The CDR3 DNA reads as TGTGCCAGCAGCGTAGCTAGTAATGGGATAACTGAAGCTTTCTTT. Translating gives CASSVASNGITEAFF.

V and J are TRBV6-2 or TRBV6-3 and TRBJ2-7, with unresolved D. The CDR3 has 14 amino acids. Germline CDR1 is MNHEY and CDR2 is SVGEGT. V dropped 6 bases and J dropped 0 bases, with 12 bases sitting between them. Here the CDR3 reads CASSLQRSSYEQYF. The CDR3 coding sequence is TGTGCCAGCAGCCTACAGAGGAGCTCCTACGAGCAGTACTTC.